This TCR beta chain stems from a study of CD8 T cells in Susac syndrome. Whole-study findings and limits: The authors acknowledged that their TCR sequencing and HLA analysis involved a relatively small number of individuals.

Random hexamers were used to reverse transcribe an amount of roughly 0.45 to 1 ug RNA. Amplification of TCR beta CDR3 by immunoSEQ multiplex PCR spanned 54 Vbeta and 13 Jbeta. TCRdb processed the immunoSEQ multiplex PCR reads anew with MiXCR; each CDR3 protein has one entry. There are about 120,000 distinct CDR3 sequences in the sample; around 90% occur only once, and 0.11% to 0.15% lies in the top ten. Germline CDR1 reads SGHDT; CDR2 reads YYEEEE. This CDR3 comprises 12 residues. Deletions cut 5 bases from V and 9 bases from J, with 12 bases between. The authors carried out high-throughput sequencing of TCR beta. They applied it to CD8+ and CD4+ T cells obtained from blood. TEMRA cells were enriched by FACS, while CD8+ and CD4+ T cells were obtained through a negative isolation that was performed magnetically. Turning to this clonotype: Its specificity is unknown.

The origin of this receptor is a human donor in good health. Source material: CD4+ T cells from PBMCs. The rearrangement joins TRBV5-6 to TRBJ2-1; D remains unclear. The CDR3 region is CASSLVLGEQFF. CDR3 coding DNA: TGTGCCAGCAGTCTGGTCCTGGGTGAGCAGTTCTTC.